The rows below give T cell receptor beta chains drawn from one sample of a study of PD-1 blockade in classical Hodgkin lymphoma. Here immunoSEQ multiplex PCR was the method, and the copy in TCRdb shows in-frame clones only, minus some. The sample has about 41,000 clones, roughly 80% seen once. Sequenced here: peripheral blood mononuclear cells (PBMCs), sampled at baseline. The source of these receptors is a human donor with classical Hodgkin lymphoma. Both conserved end residues are part of each CDR3. D genes are given only for firm matches. Some rows mark clone size as missing; the rest say once, few, many or name a class of expanded clone.

.	TRBJ1-2	TRBD1	TRBV5-1	TGCGCCAGCAGCTTGGATGGACAGGCTCTCTATGGCTACACCTTC	CASSLDGQALYGYTF
.	TRBJ1-1	.	TRBV15	TGTGCCACCAGTGTCAGTTGGGGCACTGAAGCTTTCTTT	CATSVSWGTEAFF
.	TRBJ1-5	TRBD1	TRBV5-8	TGTGCCAGCAGCCCTACCGGGACAGGGAATCAGCCCCAGCATTTT	CASSPTGTGNQPQHF
.	TRBJ2-1	.	TRBV6-5	TGTGCCAGCAGTTACTCGGGGAATGAGCAGTTCTTC	CASSYSGNEQFF
.	TRBJ1-1	.	TRBV7-3	TGTGCCAGCAGCTTGGACCGAACCATCCCAAACTCGAACACTGAAGCTTTCTTT	CASSLDRTIPNSNTEAFF
.	TRBJ1-5	.	TRBV6-5	TGTGCCAGCAGAGAGGTTCGGGGGGGCAATCAGCCCCAGCATTTT	CASREVRGGNQPQHF
.	TRBJ2-1	.	TRBV29-1	TGCAGCGTTTTACGGGGCAATGAGCAGTTCTTC	CSVLRGNEQFF
.	TRBJ1-3	.	TRBV5-3	TGTGCCAGAAGCTCAACAGGGCGTATAAGCTCTGGAAACACCATATATTTT	CARSSTGRISSGNTIYF
.	TRBJ2-7	.	TRBV11-2	TGTGCCAGCAGCTTAGATCGTACTAGCTGGGGAACCGAGCAGTACTTC	CASSLDRTSWGTEQYF
.	TRBJ2-1	.	TRBV11-2	TGTGCCAGCAGCTTAGATAACAATGAGCAGTTCTTC	CASSLDNNEQFF
.	TRBJ2-1	.	TRBV19	TGTGCCAGTAGTATAAGGGATGAGCAGTTCTTC	CASSIRDEQFF
.	TRBJ2-7	.	TRBV18	TGTGCCAGCTCATCGAACTCCTACGAGCAGTACTTC	CASSSNSYEQYF
once	TRBJ2-7	TRBD2	TRBV4-3	TGCGCCAGCAGCCAAGAAGCAAGACTAGCGGGAGGCCTCTCCTACGAGCAGTACTTC	CASSQEARLAGGLSYEQYF
.	TRBJ2-1	.	TRBV5-8	TGTGCCAGCAGCTTGTTTCTAGCGCCGTACAATGAGCAGTTCTTC	CASSLFLAPYNEQFF
few	TRBJ1-2	TRBD1	TRBV6-5	TGTGCCAGCAGTCAGCAGGGGGGCTATGGCTACACCTTC	CASSQQGGYGYTF
.	TRBJ2-5	.	TRBV6-5	TGTGCCAGCAGTTATTGGGGGACAGAGACCCAGTACTTC	CASSYWGTETQYF
.	TRBJ2-1	TRBD1	TRBV5-6	TGTGCCAGCCTCACAGGGGAGACCCCCTACAATGAGCAGTTCTTC	CASLTGETPYNEQFF
.	TRBJ2-5	.	TRBV7-2	TGTGCCAGCAGCTTAGTAGGGGGAAGCGGGATAGTAGAGACCCAGTACTTC	CASSLVGGSGIVETQYF
.	TRBJ1-1	.	TRBV6-1	TGTGCCAGCAGTTATACCAGTGAAGCTTTCTTT	CASSYTSEAFF
.	TRBJ2-7	.	TRBV28	TGTGCCAGCAGTCCTACCTACGAGCAGTACTTC	CASSPTYEQYF
.	TRBJ2-7	TRBD1	TRBV29-1	TGCAGCGTGCCGGGACAGGGGGCTCACCCCCAATACGAGCAGTACTTC	CSVPGQGAHPQYEQYF
.	TRBJ1-4	.	TRBV29-1	TGCAGCGTGCGAGGACAAGAGGAAAAACTGTTTTTT	CSVRGQEEKLFF
once	TRBJ2-5	.	TRBV25-1	TGTGCCAGCAGGGGGCTTGACGAGACCCAGTACTTC	CASRGLDETQYF
.	TRBJ2-7	.	TRBV7-9	TGTGCCAGCAGCTTAGTCGGGGCCGCGGGCGAGCAGTACTTC	CASSLVGAAGEQYF
.	TRBJ1-2	.	TRBV7-2	TGTGCCAGCAGCCCCCCGGGACCCCTCTATGGCTACACCTTC	CASSPPGPLYGYTF
.	TRBJ1-2	TRBD1	TRBV28	TGTGCCAGCAGGGTTCCCCTCCGGGACAGGGGCTATGGCTACACCTTC	CASRVPLRDRGYGYTF
.	TRBJ2-3	.	TRBV5-1	TGCGCCAGCAACTCTCTGACTGCGGATACGCAGTATTTT	CASNSLTADTQYF
.	TRBJ2-2	.	TRBV6-5	TGTGCCAGCAGTAGGACACACGCCACCGGGGAGCTGTTTTTT	CASSRTHATGELFF
.	TRBJ1-5	.	TRBV30	TGTGCCTGGAGTGCCTTGAGCAATCAGCCCCAGCATTTT	CAWSALSNQPQHF
.	TRBJ1-6	TRBD1	TRBV9	TGTGCCAGCAGCGTCCAGACAGGGGTTGGTTCACCCCTCCACTTT	CASSVQTGVGSPLHF
few	TRBJ2-4	TRBD2	TRBV4-1	TGCGCCAGCAGCCTTCTGCTAGCGGGGGGGAACATTCAGTACTTC	CASSLLLAGGNIQYF
.	TRBJ2-1	.	TRBV11-3	TGTGCCAGCAGCTTGAACCAGGTCAAGCAGTTCTTC	CASSLNQVKQFF
.	TRBJ2-3	.	TRBV6-5	TGTGCCAGCACCCAGCTCGGAGATACGCAGTATTTT	CASTQLGDTQYF
few	TRBJ1-5	TRBD1	TRBV7-2	TGTGCCAGCAGCTCCTGGGAAGGGGGCTATCAGCCCCAGCATTTT	CASSSWEGGYQPQHF
.	TRBJ2-7	TRBD1	TRBV9	TGTGCCAGCAGTCAGAACCCCGGGACAGGGGAGTGGGACGAGCAGTACTTC	CASSQNPGTGEWDEQYF
.	TRBJ2-3	.	TRBV5-6	TGTGCCAGCAGCTTGCGGCTCGTGGATACGCAGTATTTT	CASSLRLVDTQYF
.	TRBJ1-2	.	TRBV6-6	TGTGCCAGCAGTTTAGTGGGGGGCCGGTATGGCTACACCTTC	CASSLVGGRYGYTF
.	TRBJ1-1	.	TRBV29-1	TGCAGCGCCGCCACACAGGGTCGGAATGAAGCTTTCTTT	CSAATQGRNEAFF
once	TRBJ2-1	.	TRBV10-1	TGCGCCAGCAGTGAGGGAGGAACAGGGAGAAATGAGCAGTTCTTC	CASSEGGTGRNEQFF
.	TRBJ2-3	.	TRBV28	TGTGCCAGCAGTTTCCAGCACACAGATACGCAGTATTTT	CASSFQHTDTQYF
.	TRBJ2-2	TRBD1	TRBV11-2	TGTGCCAGCAGCTTATGGACAGGGGACACCGGGGAGCTGTTTTTT	CASSLWTGDTGELFF
.	TRBJ1-2	TRBD1	TRBV9	TGTGCCAGCAGCCCGATGAGACAGGGGAATAACTATGGCTACACCTTC	CASSPMRQGNNYGYTF
.	TRBJ2-7	.	TRBV30	TGTGCCTGGAGTGTATTGCTACCCTACGAGCAGTACTTC	CAWSVLLPYEQYF
.	TRBJ1-5	TRBD1	TRBV7-2	TGTGCCAGCAGCGCCCGGACAGGTAGCAATCAGCCCCAGCATTTT	CASSARTGSNQPQHF
.	TRBJ2-3	.	TRBV5-1	TGCGCCAGCAGCTTGAGGATAGGAGATACGCAGTATTTT	CASSLRIGDTQYF
.	TRBJ1-4	.	TRBV7-8	TGTGCCAGCAGCTTAGCGCGATCAAGGCGGCCGAATGAAAAACTGTTTTTT	CASSLARSRRPNEKLFF
few	TRBJ1-1	.	TRBV6-5	TGTGCCAGCAGTTACGGGCAGAGCACTGAAGCTTTCTTT	CASSYGQSTEAFF
.	TRBJ2-3	TRBD1	TRBV23-1	TGCGCCAGCAGTCAATCGACAGGGCGAGATACGCAGTATTTT	CASSQSTGRDTQYF